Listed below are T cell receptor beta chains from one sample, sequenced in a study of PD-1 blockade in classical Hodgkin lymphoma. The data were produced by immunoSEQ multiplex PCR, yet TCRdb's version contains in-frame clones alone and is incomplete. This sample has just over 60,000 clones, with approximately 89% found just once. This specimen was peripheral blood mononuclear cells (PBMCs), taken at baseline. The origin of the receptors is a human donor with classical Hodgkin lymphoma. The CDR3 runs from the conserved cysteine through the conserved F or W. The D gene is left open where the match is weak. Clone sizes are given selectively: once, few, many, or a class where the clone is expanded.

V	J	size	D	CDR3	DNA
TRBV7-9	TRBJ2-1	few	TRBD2	CASSLAQAGGHRNEQFF	TGTGCCAGCAGCTTAGCGCAAGCGGGGGGGCATAGAAATGAGCAGTTCTTC
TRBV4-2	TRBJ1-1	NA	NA	CASSQEGWGGNGEAFF	TGTGCCAGCAGCCAAGAGGGCTGGGGCGGTAACGGAGAAGCTTTCTTT
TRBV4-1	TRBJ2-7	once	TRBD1	CASSQGDRGHEQYF	TGCGCCAGCAGCCAAGGAGACAGGGGCCACGAGCAGTACTTC
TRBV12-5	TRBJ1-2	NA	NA	CASLVVPGGYTF	TGTGCTAGTTTGGTTGTGCCAGGTGGCTACACCTTC
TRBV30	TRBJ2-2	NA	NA	CAWSSYPGELFF	TGTGCCTGGAGTTCCTATCCCGGGGAGCTGTTTTTT
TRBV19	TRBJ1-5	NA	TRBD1	CASSPRTGGQPQHF	TGTGCCAGTAGTCCCAGGACAGGTGGGCAGCCCCAGCATTTT
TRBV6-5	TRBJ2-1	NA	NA	CASSYSSSLNEQFF	TGTGCCAGCAGTTACTCGAGTAGCCTTAATGAGCAGTTCTTC
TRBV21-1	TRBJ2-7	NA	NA	CASTLIWACTYEQYF	TGTGCCAGCACCCTAATCTGGGCTTGTACCTACGAGCAGTACTTC
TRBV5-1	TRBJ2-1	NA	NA	CASSFNSYNEQFF	TGCGCCAGCAGCTTTAACAGCTACAATGAGCAGTTCTTC
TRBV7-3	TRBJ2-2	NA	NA	CASSPLSGELFF	TGTGCCAGCAGCCCCTTGTCCGGGGAGCTGTTTTTT
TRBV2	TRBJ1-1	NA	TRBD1	CASSQQGAGTEAFF	TGTGCCAGCAGTCAGCAGGGGGCGGGCACTGAAGCTTTCTTT
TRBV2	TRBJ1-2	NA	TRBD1	CASSTGGPNYGYTF	TGTGCCAGCAGCACAGGGGGCCCTAACTATGGCTACACCTTC
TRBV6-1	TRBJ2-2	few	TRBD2	CASTEREGSTGELFF	TGTGCCAGCACCGAGCGGGAGGGATCGACCGGGGAGCTGTTTTTT
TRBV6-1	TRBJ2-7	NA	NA	CASSVQGRLPYEQYF	TGTGCCAGCAGTGTTCAGGGCCGCCTACCCTACGAGCAGTACTTC
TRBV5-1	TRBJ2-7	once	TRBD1	CASSLNPGQNYEQYF	TGCGCCAGCAGCCTGAATCCGGGACAGAACTACGAGCAGTACTTC
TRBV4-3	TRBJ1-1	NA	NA	CASSHSLNTEAFF	TGCGCCAGCAGCCACAGTCTGAACACTGAAGCTTTCTTT
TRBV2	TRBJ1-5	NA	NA	CASSDPGGESNQPQHF	TGTGCCAGCAGTGATCCCGGGGGGGAGTCCAATCAGCCCCAGCATTTT
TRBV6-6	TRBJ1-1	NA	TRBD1	CASSRQGMNTEAFF	TGTGCCAGCAGCCGACAGGGTATGAACACTGAAGCTTTCTTT
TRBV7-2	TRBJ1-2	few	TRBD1	CASSLGGTGLYGYTF	TGTGCCAGCAGCTTAGGCGGGACAGGGCTCTATGGCTACACCTTC
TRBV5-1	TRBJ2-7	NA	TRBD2	CASSPWEGPSSYEQYF	TGCGCCAGCAGCCCCTGGGAGGGCCCGAGCTCCTACGAGCAGTACTTC
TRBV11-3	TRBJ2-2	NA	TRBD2	CASSLSGGPNTGELFF	TGTGCCAGCAGCCTCAGCGGGGGCCCAAACACCGGGGAGCTGTTTTTT
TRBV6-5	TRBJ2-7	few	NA	CASSYSAGLSYEQYF	TGTGCCAGCAGTTACTCAGCAGGGCTAAGCTACGAGCAGTACTTC
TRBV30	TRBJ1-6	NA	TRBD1	CAWGQGANSPLHF	TGTGCCTGGGGACAGGGGGCCAACTCACCCCTCCACTTT
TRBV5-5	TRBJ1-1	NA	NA	CASSLDWRSPEAFF	TGTGCCAGCAGCTTGGATTGGCGTTCACCTGAAGCTTTCTTT